Shown below are 24 T cell receptor beta chains from a single sample sequenced in a study of cytomegalovirus exposure and HLA in healthy donors. Assay: immunoSEQ multiplex PCR; the TCRdb copy retains only in-frame clones and omits some. Of tens of thousands of clones listed, roughly 84% are singletons. Sequencing was performed on PBMCs. Receptor source: a woman younger than 35 in good health and CMV-seropositive.

The V gene is TRBV9, the J gene TRBJ1-3; 8 bases fit TRBD1. The CDR3 is 19 residues long. CDR1 and CDR2 (germline): SGDLS, YYNGEE. V lost 3 bases, J lost 2 bases, and 16 bases stayed unmatched. DNA for the CDR3: TGTGCCAGCAGCGGGACCGGACAGGGACTAATTTTCCCTGGAAACACCATATATTTT. This encodes CASSGTGQGLIFPGNTIYF.

The CDR3 region is CASSYDRGHGYTF. The CDR3 DNA follows: TGTGCCAGCAGCTACGACAGGGGTCATGGCTACACCTTC. The chain combines TRBV6-5 with TRBJ1-2; 8 nucleotides line up with TRBD1. CDR1 and CDR2 (germline): MNHEY, SVGAGI. The CDR3 is 13 amino acids. The trim removed 6 bases at V and 6 bases at J, leaving 6 bases unmatched.

The CDR3 loop is CASSRNLGTSGHTQYF. Here the CDR3 DNA reads TGTGCCAGCAGCCGAAATCTGGGGACTAGCGGACATACGCAGTATTTT. The V and J genes are TRBV7-2 and TRBJ2-3; 11 bases are a match to TRBD2. V shed 5 bases, J shed 7 bases, and the junction held 11 bases outside the gene matches. CDR1 and CDR2 from the germline V gene are SGHTA and FQGNSA. The CDR3 covers 16 residues.

The chain couples TRBV6-6 to TRBJ1-2; possible D gene TRBD1, 6 bases. V lost 6 bases and J 2 bases, leaving 16 bases between the germline ends. The CDR3 consists of 15 residues. Germline V gives CDR1 MNHNY, CDR2 SVGAGI (reference sequence). The CDR3, as DNA: TGTGCCAGCAGCCCCACTGCAGGGGTGAACTATGGCTACACCTTC. It codes for CASSPTAGVNYGYTF.

The chain uses TRBV19 and TRBJ2-3, with D possibly TRBD2 on 7 matching bases. The CDR3 totals 15 residues. The V end was cut by 6 bases, the J end by 1 base, with 14 bases between. Per germline, CDR1 LNHDA and CDR2 SQIVND (reference sequence). CDR3 sequence reads: CASSPAGARTDTQYF. In nucleotides, the CDR3 is TGTGCCAGTAGCCCGGCGGGGGCCCGCACAGATACGCAGTATTTT. Variable domain in full (rest from reference TRBV19 and TRBJ2-3): DGGITQSPKYLFRKEGQNVTLSCEQNLNHDAMYWYRQDPGQGLRLIYYSQIVNDFQKGDIAEGYSVSREKKESFPLTVTSAQKNPTAFYLCASSPAGARTDTQYFGPGTRLTVL.

The CDR3: CASSPSRNSGANVLTF. In DNA form, the CDR3 reads TGTGCCAGCAGCCCCTCGCGAAACTCTGGGGCCAACGTCCTGACTTTC. The rearrangement links TRBV7-2 to TRBJ2-6, with D uncertain. The V gene lost 5 bases and the J gene lost 0 bases, with 11 bases spanning the gap. CDR3 size: 16 residues. Germline V CDR1 and CDR2: SGHTA, FQGNSA.

The rearrangement uses TRBV4-3 and TRBJ1-2; D remains ambiguous. From germline, CDR1 is LGHNA and CDR2 YSLEER. This CDR3 is 15 amino acids long. Between the trimmed V and J ends, which lost 0 bases and 6 bases, there was a span of 14 bases. CDR3 protein: CASSQEASNIHGYTF. CDR3 nucleotide sequence: TGCGCCAGCAGCCAAGAGGCCAGTAACATACATGGCTACACCTTC.

The rearrangement uses TRBV9 and TRBJ2-2, with 7 nucleotides matching TRBD2. The ends lost 0 bases at V and 6 bases at J; junction bases unmatched: 5. The germline CDR1 and CDR2 sequences are SGDLS and YYNGEE. The CDR3 loop spans 15 amino acids. DNA of the CDR3: TGTGCCAGCAGCGTAGTCGGGGGAGGGCCCGGGGAGCTGTTTTTT. This gives the protein CASSVVGGGPGELFF.

V usage is TRBV5-1 and J usage is TRBJ1-4; TRBD1 matches 10 bases. CDR3 length: 16 residues. Germline V gene sequence: CDR1 SGHRS, CDR2 YFSETQ. V trimming: 2 bases; J trimming: 7 bases; junction bases outside the gene matches: 8. CDR3 nucleotide sequence: TGCGCCAGCAGCTTATTAGGACAGGGGGTTATTGAAAAACTGTTTTTT. It specifies CASSLLGQGVIEKLFF. Full variable domain (remainder filled in from reference TRBV5-1 and TRBJ1-4): KAGVTQTPRYLIKTRGQQVTLSCSPISGHRSVSWYQQTPGQGLQFLFEYFSETQRNKGNFPGRFSGRQFSNSRSEMNVSTLELGDSALYLCASSLLGQGVIEKLFFGSGTQLSVL.

This chain links TRBV12-5 with TRBJ2-3, with 7 bases fitting TRBD1. The J segment lost 1 base and the V segment lost 7 bases, leaving 11 bases of the junction unmatched. The CDR3 covers 16 residues. Germline CDR1 and CDR2: LGHNT and FRNRAP. The CDR3 DNA reads TGTGCTAGTGCCCTAAGGGGGCGAGTGGGCACAGATACGCAGTATTTT. Translated: CASALRGRVGTDTQYF.

This chain connects TRBV19 to TRBJ1-2; TRBD1 might be the D (5 bases). The CDR3 runs to 16 residues. Germline values: CDR1 LNHDA, CDR2 SQIVND (reference sequence). Trimming took 4 bases from V and 5 from J, leaving 20 bases between them. This CDR3 reads CASSNPPSTELYGYTF. The CDR3 nucleotides read TGTGCCAGTAGTAATCCGCCATCGACAGAACTTTATGGCTACACCTTC. The entire variable domain, with the rest obtained from reference TRBV19 and TRBJ1-2, is as follows: DGGITQSPKYLFRKEGQNVTLSCEQNLNHDAMYWYRQDPGQGLRLIYYSQIVNDFQKGDIAEGYSVSREKKESFPLTVTSAQKNPTAFYLCASSNPPSTELYGYTFGSGTRLTVV.

The chain combines TRBV9 with TRBJ2-5; 10 bases are shared with TRBD2. V was clipped by 2 bases and J by 7 bases; unmatched bases: 8. Germline values: CDR1 SGDLS, CDR2 YYNGEE. The length of the CDR3 is 15 residues. As DNA, the CDR3 is TGTGCCAGCAGCGTTAGCGGGGGGCCTTCAGGGACCCAGTACTTC. Translating gives CASSVSGGPSGTQYF.

The genes are TRBV4-1 and TRBJ2-1; no clear D gene. Germline V CDR1 and CDR2: MGHRA, YSYEKL. The CDR3 is made up of 12 amino acids. V was cut by 1 base and J by 10 bases, with 8 bases left in between. The CDR3 is CASSQVGEEQFF. The CDR3 nucleotides are TGCGCCAGCAGCCAAGTGGGCGAGGAGCAGTTCTTC.

This clone was counted a few times. The V gene is TRBV4-1, the J gene TRBJ2-3; D gene uncertain. CDR3 length: 14 amino acids. Germline-derived CDR1 and CDR2 are MGHRA and YSYEKL. With 0 bases removed from V and 6 bases from J, the gap between germline ends came to 10 bases. CDR3 loop: CASSQDLAGDTQYF. As DNA, the CDR3 is TGCGCCAGCAGCCAAGATTTGGCCGGGGATACGCAGTATTTT.

This chain joins TRBV19 and TRBJ1-2, with 7 nucleotides matching TRBD1. V was pared by 5 bases and J by 4 bases, with 10 bases of the junction left unmatched. The CDR3 has 15 amino acids. Germline V gene sequence: CDR1 LNHDA, CDR2 SQIVND (reference sequence). This chain's CDR3 is CASSPVGDSFYGYTF. The CDR3 DNA sequence: TGTGCCAGTAGTCCAGTTGGGGACAGCTTCTATGGCTACACCTTC.

This CDR3 is CAWSVPGTYEQYF. In DNA, the CDR3 is TGTGCCTGGAGTGTACCGGGGACCTACGAGCAGTACTTC. The genes are TRBV30 and TRBJ2-7; D may be TRBD2 (5 bases). Germline assignment: CDR1 GTSNPN and CDR2 SVGIG (reference sequence). The CDR3 runs 13 residues. With 0 bases removed from V and 2 bases from J, the gap between germline ends came to 8 bases.

The chain links TRBV5-6 to TRBJ1-2; TRBD1 is a possible D gene (6 bases). The germline V and J ends were trimmed by 6 bases and 4 bases, with 16 bases remaining between them. Per germline, CDR1 SGHDT and CDR2 YYEEEE. The CDR3 has 14 amino acids. CDR3 DNA: TGTGCCAGCATTCGATTGGGGGCCAGCTATGGCTACACCTTC. It specifies CASIRLGASYGYTF.

For the CDR3, the DNA is TGTGCCAGCAGCTTAGAGGCAGGGCATCAGCCCCAGCATTTT. Protein sequence: CASSLEAGHQPQHF. This chain uses TRBV7-2 with TRBJ1-5, with D perhaps TRBD1 (5 bases). V was trimmed by 1 base and J by 5 bases, leaving 9 bases between them. The V gene's germline CDR1 is SGHTA and CDR2 FQGNSA. The CDR3 covers 14 residues.

V gene TRBV4-1 combines with J gene TRBJ1-1; D is ambiguous. V dropped 0 bases and J dropped 11 bases, with 19 bases sitting between them. Per the germline V gene, CDR1 is MGHRA and CDR2 is YSYEKL. There are 15 residues in the CDR3. CDR3 sequence (DNA): TGCGCCAGCAGCCAAGAGCCCCTATCCCCTGAGGAGGCTTTCTTT. This sequence encodes CASSQEPLSPEEAFF.

The chain recombines TRBV11-3 with TRBJ2-7; D is perhaps TRBD2 (5 bases). The germline V and J ends were trimmed by 0 bases and 3 bases, with 9 bases remaining between them. Germline V gene lookup returns CDR1 SGHNT and CDR2 YENEEA. The CDR3 length is 14 residues. This CDR3 reads CASSLDAGNYEQYF. Written as DNA, the CDR3 is TGTGCCAGCAGCTTAGATGCCGGGAACTACGAGCAGTACTTC.

The chain uses TRBV14 and TRBJ1-6; 8 nucleotides match TRBD1. The junction had 2 bases not matched to a gene; V was cut back by 4 bases and J by 0 bases. Germline V gene data show CDR1 as SGHDN and CDR2 as FVKESK. The CDR3 sequence is 16 residues long. The CDR3 nucleotides are TGTGCCAGCAGCCGACAGGGGCTCTCCTATAATTCACCCCTCCACTTT. Translating it yields CASSRQGLSYNSPLHF. Full variable domain (rest looked up from reference TRBV14 and TRBJ1-6): EAGVTQFPSHSVIEKGQTVTLRCDPISGHDNLYWYRRVMGKEIKFLLHFVKESKQDESGMPNNRFLAERTGGTYSTLKVQPAELEDSGVYFCASSRQGLSYNSPLHFGNGTRLTVT.

The rearrangement links TRBV4-3 to TRBJ1-2; D gene unclear. This CDR3 comprises 16 residues. The germline V gene has CDR1 LGHNA and CDR2 YSLEER. V shed 0 bases and J shed 3 bases, with 14 bases lying between them. Here the CDR3 reads CASSQDLWHLDYGYTF. CDR3 nucleotide sequence: TGCGCCAGCAGCCAAGATTTGTGGCATTTGGACTATGGCTACACCTTC.

This sequence joins TRBV13 and TRBJ1-1; D remains unclear. CDR1 is PRHDT and CDR2 is FYEKMQ in the germline V gene (reference sequence). The CDR3 has 14 amino acids. Trimming pared 2 bases from V and 2 bases from J, leaving 9 bases between. CDR3 in amino acids: CASSLPGPNTEAFF. The CDR3 DNA sequence: TGTGCCAGCAGCTTACCAGGTCCCAACACTGAAGCTTTCTTT.

A note on this clone: A read error may produce the germline difference seen at one junction end. The chain's CDR3 is CSASGPLGGF. The DNA for the CDR3 is TGCAGTGCTAGTGGCCCGCTGGGCGGGTTT. The rearrangement joins TRBV20-1 to TRBJ1-1, with no clear D. CDR1 is DFQATT and CDR2 is SNEGSKA in the germline V gene (reference sequence). The CDR3 spans 10 residues.